The 32 T cell receptor beta chains listed next were all sequenced from one sample in a study of cytomegalovirus exposure and HLA in healthy donors. PCR employed 60 Vbeta and 13 Jbeta primers. The assay was immunoSEQ multiplex PCR, and TCRdb's table has in-frame clones only and misses some. The sample has some 120,000 clones, roughly 82% seen once. Sequenced input: PBMCs. All receptors derive from a male donor in good health and CMV-seropositive.

The genes are TRBV29-1 and TRBJ2-3; TRBD1 matches at 11 bases. V gave up 6 bases and J gave up 14 bases; unmatched junction bases: 13. Germline loops: CDR1 SQVTM, CDR2 ANQGSEA. CDR3 size: 13 residues. Here the CDR3 reads CSVEGQGGSGRYF. CDR3 nucleotides: TGCAGCGTGGAGGGACAGGGGGGCTCGGGGAGGTATTTT.

This chain joins TRBV28 and TRBJ2-7; D possibly corresponds to TRBD2 (7 bases). This CDR3 contains 15 residues. Trimming pared 5 bases from V and 3 bases from J, leaving 17 bases between. Per germline, CDR1 MDHEN and CDR2 SYDVKM. CDR3 bases: TGTGCCAGCAGTCCTTCGGGGGGCTTAAACTACGAGCAGTACTTC. It encodes CASSPSGGLNYEQYF. The entire variable domain, with the rest obtained from reference TRBV28 and TRBJ2-7, is as follows: DVKVTQSSRYLVKRTGEKVFLECVQDMDHENMFWYRQDPGLGLRLIYFSYDVKMKEKGDIPEGYSVSREKKERFSLILESASTNQTSMYLCASSPSGGLNYEQYFGPGTRLTVT.

This chain joins TRBV6-1 and TRBJ1-5, with D possibly being TRBD1 (5 bases). Germline values: CDR1 MNHNS, CDR2 SASEGT. Trimming removed 0 bases from V and 7 bases from J, with 16 bases in between. This CDR3 has 16 amino acids. The CDR3 protein is CASSEARDHLGQPQHF. The CDR3 coding sequence is TGTGCCAGCAGTGAAGCGCGGGACCATTTAGGGCAGCCCCAGCATTTT.

This chain links TRBV4-2 with TRBJ2-4; TRBD2 is a possible D gene (6 bases). V was cut by 2 bases and J by 0 bases, with 11 bases left in between. Germline CDR1 LGHNA, CDR2 YNFKEQ. The CDR3 consists of 16 residues. The CDR3 loop reads CASSQQRVLAKNIQYF. In DNA form, the CDR3 reads TGTGCCAGCAGCCAACAGCGGGTGCTAGCCAAAAACATTCAGTACTTC.

The DNA of the CDR3 is TGTGCCAGCAGTGAAGCGCTCATCGGGGGCAATCAGCCCCAGCATTTT. It translates to CASSEALIGGNQPQHF. The chain links TRBV6-1 to TRBJ1-5; D is unclear. The CDR3 length is 16 residues. The V end was cut by 0 bases, the J end by 2 bases, with 11 bases between. The V gene's germline CDR1 is MNHNS and CDR2 SASEGT.

The chain links TRBV10-3 to TRBJ2-2, with D possibly being TRBD2 (7 bases). V was clipped by 3 bases and J by 7 bases, with 12 bases between them. The CDR3 length is 14 residues. Germline V gene data show CDR1 as ENHRY and CDR2 as SYGVKD. The CDR3 spells CAISESRGGGELFF. The DNA for the CDR3 is TGTGCCATCAGTGAATCTAGGGGGGGCGGGGAGCTGTTTTTT.

The chain uses TRBV4-3 and TRBJ2-5, with D unresolved. Germline assignment: CDR1 LGHNA and CDR2 YSLEER. The CDR3 has 14 residues. V lost 0 bases, J lost 5 bases, and 10 bases lay in between. CDR3 amino acids: CASSQDITGETQYF. CDR3 in DNA: TGCGCCAGCAGCCAAGATATCACCGGGGAGACCCAGTACTTC.

This sequence joins TRBV27 and TRBJ2-1; weak D call: TRBD2 (6 bases). This CDR3 is built from 13 residues. Per germline, CDR1 MNHEY and CDR2 SMNVEV (reference sequence). Trimming pared 5 bases from V and 9 bases from J, leaving 14 bases between. CDR3 bases: TGTGCCAGCAGTATGAGACTAGACCCTGAGCAGTTCTTC. Its translation: CASSMRLDPEQFF.

The V call is TRBV7-6, the J call TRBJ2-1; perhaps TRBD1 as D (6 bases). Germline V lookup: CDR1 SGHVS, CDR2 FNYEAQ. Trimming left V 5 bases short and J 12 bases short, with 17 bases between. This CDR3 comprises 13 residues. As DNA, the CDR3 is TGTGCCAGCAGCCAAGACACGACAGGTCCGCAGTTCTTC. Protein sequence: CASSQDTTGPQFF.

V is TRBV5-1 and J is TRBJ2-1; 11 nucleotides line up with TRBD1. CDR3 length: 16 amino acids. Trimming took 0 bases from V and 6 from J; bases not matched to a gene: 5. Germline V gives CDR1 SGHRS, CDR2 YFSETQ. CDR3 in DNA: TGCGCCAGCAGCTTGGGGGGGACAGGGGGTCTCAATGAGCAGTTCTTC. Translating gives CASSLGGTGGLNEQFF.

The V gene is TRBV5-1, the J gene TRBJ2-3, with D unresolved. Germline V gives CDR1 SGHRS, CDR2 YFSETQ. The V and J ends lost 7 bases and 1 base respectively, with 10 bases between them. CDR3 length: 13 residues. The CDR3 DNA reads TGCGCCAGCGGAGACGTCGGCACAGATACGCAGTATTTT. Amino acid sequence: CASGDVGTDTQYF. Together with reference TRBV5-1 and TRBJ2-3, the CDR3 gives the full variable domain: KAGVTQTPRYLIKTRGQQVTLSCSPISGHRSVSWYQQTPGQGLQFLFEYFSETQRNKGNFPGRFSGRQFSNSRSEMNVSTLELGDSALYLCASGDVGTDTQYFGPGTRLTVL.

This chain connects TRBV21-1 to TRBJ1-5; the table assigns TRBD1, which was not confirmed against the DNA. TRBV21-1 is a known pseudogene. This CDR3 has 15 residues. The CDR3 DNA reads as TGTGCCAGCAGCAATGGAGGGGGCCTCGGGCAGCCCCAGCATTTT. Amino acid sequence: CASSNGGGLGQPQHF.

This clone was observed once. The chain carries TRBV7-2 and TRBJ1-1, with D possibly TRBD1 on 5 matching bases. V lost 3 bases and J 1 base, leaving 9 bases between the germline ends. The CDR3 has 14 residues. Germline V gene lookup returns CDR1 SGHTA and CDR2 FQGNSA. CDR3 loop: CASSLSRANTEAFF. DNA for the CDR3: TGTGCCAGCAGCTTGTCCAGGGCGAACACTGAAGCTTTCTTT.

This clone was found once. CDR3: CASSLAYGQRGGKLFF. The DNA for the CDR3 is TGTGCCAGCAGCTTAGCGTACGGGCAGAGGGGAGGAAAACTGTTTTTT. The chain couples TRBV7-2 to TRBJ1-4, with D tentatively TRBD1 (5 bases). This CDR3 has 16 amino acids. From germline, CDR1 is SGHTA and CDR2 FQGNSA. V lost 0 bases to trimming and J lost 10 bases, with 18 bases between them.

The J gene is TRBJ2-5, the V gene TRBV7-3, with TRBD2 matching over 10 bases. The V and J ends lost 5 bases and 5 bases, in that order; junction bases with no gene match: 11. This CDR3 spans 16 amino acids. Germline CDR1 is SGHTA and CDR2 is FQGTGA. The chain's CDR3 is CASSPSALAGVETQYF. CDR3 coding DNA: TGTGCCAGCAGCCCCTCGGCGCTAGCGGGAGTTGAGACCCAGTACTTC.

This sequence joins TRBV2 and TRBJ2-5; TRBD2 matches at 7 bases. The CDR3 spans 14 residues. The germline CDR1 and CDR2 sequences are SNHLY and FYNNEI. With V trimmed by 8 bases and J by 0 bases, 6 bases remained unmatched. Written as DNA, the CDR3 is TGTGCCAGCTGGGTTACTAGCGACCAAGAGACCCAGTACTTC. It codes for CASWVTSDQETQYF.

The chain combines TRBV7-9 with TRBJ2-3, with 7 bases fitting TRBD2. CDR1 is SEHNR and CDR2 is FQNEAQ in the germline V gene (reference sequence). There are 15 residues in the CDR3. Trimming took 4 bases from V and 0 from J; bases not matched to a gene: 4. For the CDR3, the DNA is TGTGCCAGCAGCTGGGGGGAGGGTAGCACAGATACGCAGTATTTT. Protein sequence: CASSWGEGSTDTQYF.

The rearrangement joins TRBV6-4 to TRBJ1-3, with D hard to call. The V end lost 6 bases, the J end lost 2 bases, and 14 bases lay between the germline ends. The CDR3 is 15 amino acids. In germline, CDR1 is MRHNA, CDR2 SNTAGT. The CDR3 sequence is CASRRLLEAGNTIYF. The CDR3 DNA reads TGTGCCAGCAGAAGACTGTTGGAGGCTGGAAACACCATATATTTT.

The chain has TRBV30 and TRBJ2-2; D not resolved. The CDR3 covers 13 residues. Germline loops: CDR1 GTSNPN, CDR2 SVGIG (reference sequence). V lost 0 bases and J 6 bases, leaving 8 bases between the germline ends. The chain's CDR3 is CAWSVLLAGELFF. CDR3 in DNA: TGTGCCTGGAGTGTACTTCTGGCCGGGGAGCTGTTTTTT.

The chain uses TRBV5-8 and TRBJ1-1; tentatively, D is TRBD1 (5 bases). The CDR3 is 13 residues long. The germline V and J ends were trimmed by 6 bases and 4 bases, with 13 bases remaining between them. Germline-derived CDR1 and CDR2 are SGHTS and YDEGEE. CDR3: CASIRGGVTEAFF. DNA of the CDR3: TGTGCCAGCATCCGGGGGGGGGTCACTGAAGCTTTCTTT.

The gene calls are TRBV9 and TRBJ2-7, with D unresolved. The germline V gene encodes CDR1 SGDLS and CDR2 YYNGEE. CDR3 length: 14 residues. Trimming shortened V by 3 bases and J by 6 bases, and 16 bases separated the two germline ends. CDR3 region: CASSASTATSEQYF. The CDR3 DNA reads TGTGCCAGCAGCGCGTCAACAGCAACCTCCGAGCAGTACTTC.

The V gene is TRBV25-1, the J gene TRBJ1-4; D uncertain. V lost 10 bases, J lost 8 bases, and 20 bases lay in between. This CDR3 region has 14 residues. Germline CDR1 reads MGHDK; CDR2 reads SYGVNS. The CDR3 DNA is TGTGCCACCGAAGATACGGGGATGATCGAAAAACTGTTTTTT. Translating gives CATEDTGMIEKLFF.

The chain employs TRBV6-4 and TRBJ2-2; 13 bases agree with TRBD2. The V gene end was trimmed by 5 bases and the J gene end by 4 bases; junction bases not matched to a gene: 10. CDR1 is MRHNA and CDR2 is SNTAGT in the germline V gene. This CDR3 comprises 18 residues. In DNA form, the CDR3 reads TGTGCCAGCAGTCCCGGGACTAGCGGGACCCGGATCACCGGGGAGCTGTTTTTT. It is translated as CASSPGTSGTRITGELFF.

The gene calls are TRBV27 and TRBJ1-2, with 9 nucleotides matching TRBD1. The CDR3 covers 13 residues. The V gene's germline CDR1 is MNHEY and CDR2 SMNVEV (reference sequence). The J segment lost 10 bases and the V segment lost 3 bases, leaving 6 bases of the junction unmatched. The CDR3 nucleotides read TGTGCCAGCAGTTTTTTGGGGACAGGGTACTACACCTTC. This encodes CASSFLGTGYYTF.

The rearrangement uses TRBV5-1 and TRBJ2-1; 9 bases are shared with TRBD2. The CDR3 extends over 15 amino acids. CDR1 is SGHRS, CDR2 YFSETQ, per germline. V lost 0 bases, J lost 7 bases, and 5 bases stayed unmatched. DNA of the CDR3: TGCGCCAGCAGCTTGGATCTAGCGGGGAATAATGAGCAGTTCTTC. This gives the protein CASSLDLAGNNEQFF.

In DNA, the CDR3 is TGTGCCAGCAGCTTGGCGGTGGGTAGAGGCCACAATGAGCAGTTCTTC. Translating gives CASSLAVGRGHNEQFF. The rearrangement joins TRBV5-4 to TRBJ2-1; no clear D. This CDR3 has 16 residues. The germline V and J ends were trimmed by 0 bases and 5 bases, with 15 bases remaining between them. CDR1 SGHNT and CDR2 YYREEE come from the germline V gene (reference sequence).

The rearrangement uses TRBV6-5 and TRBJ2-1; 8 bases map to TRBD2. Germline V lookup: CDR1 MNHEY, CDR2 SVGAGI. The CDR3 loop spans 16 amino acids. The ends lost 1 base at V and 5 bases at J; junction bases unmatched: 7. The CDR3 loop is CASSYWSSGYDNEQFF. The CDR3 DNA follows: TGTGCCAGCAGTTACTGGTCTAGCGGGTATGACAATGAGCAGTTCTTC.

This clone was counted between two and nine times. The J gene is TRBJ1-5, the V gene TRBV5-4; 7 nucleotides align to TRBD1. The CDR3 sequence is 16 residues long. With 4 bases clipped from V and 2 bases from J, the junction kept 9 bases outside the gene matches. Per germline, CDR1 SGHNT and CDR2 YYREEE (reference sequence). Written as DNA, the CDR3 is TGTGCCAGCAGCACTTCGGGAGGGGGCGGCAATCAGCCCCAGCATTTT. This gives the protein CASSTSGGGGNQPQHF.

This chain joins TRBV7-3 and TRBJ2-1; D not certain. Per the germline V gene, CDR1 is SGHTA and CDR2 is FQGTGA. Trimming took off 6 bases at V and 0 bases at J, with 18 bases between the two ends. The CDR3 runs 17 residues. CDR3 in amino acids: CASSRGPRSSSYNEQFF. DNA of the CDR3: TGTGCCAGCAGTCGCGGTCCGCGGTCGAGCTCCTACAATGAGCAGTTCTTC.

CDR3 DNA sequence: TGTGCCAGCAGCCCGAGGATCAGCACAGATACGCAGTATTTT. This encodes CASSPRISTDTQYF. The chain couples TRBV11-2 to TRBJ2-3, with D unclear. The germline V gene has CDR1 SGHAT and CDR2 FQNNGV. The CDR3 is made up of 14 amino acids. V lost 5 bases and J 0 bases, leaving 9 bases between the germline ends.

This sequence joins TRBV7-3 and TRBJ1-1; the D is unclear. CDR3 size: 15 residues. The germline V and J ends were trimmed by 5 bases and 2 bases, with 15 bases remaining between them. Germline values: CDR1 SGHTA, CDR2 FQGTGA. The CDR3 region is CASSPGLGSNTEAFF. CDR3 bases: TGTGCCAGCAGCCCAGGCCTCGGATCAAACACTGAAGCTTTCTTT.

The CDR3 coding sequence is TGTGCCAGCAGTGTTGGGGACAGGAATGAAAAACTGTTTTTT. This codes for CASSVGDRNEKLFF. The rearrangement uses TRBV2 and TRBJ1-4; 8 bases align to TRBD1. Germline-derived CDR1 and CDR2 are SNHLY and FYNNEI. J gave up 5 bases and V 4 bases, and 3 bases lay outside the gene matches. CDR3 length: 14 residues.